This TCR beta chain derives from a study of cytotoxic CD8 clonotypes in ibrutinib-treated CLL. General study results and limits: Clonality increased at ibrutinib response, then returned toward baseline at progression.

The method was immunoSEQ multiplex PCR; TCRdb's version includes in-frame clones alone and lacks a portion of them. The sample includes about 160,000 clones, around 84% of them seen just once. CDR1 and CDR2 from the germline V gene are KGHSH and LQKENI. CDR3 size: 18 residues. Trimming took 6 bases from V and 1 from J, leaving 22 bases between them. In the case of this clone: Its antigen is undetermined.

This TCR was recovered from a human donor with chronic lymphocytic leukemia. The J gene is TRBJ1-5, the V gene TRBV18; D gene unclear. The material sequenced was PBMCs, taken after 12 months of ibrutinib treatment. In DNA form, the CDR3 reads TGTGCCAGCTCCCCTAGGCACAGTGATATCCAAAGCAATCAGCCCCAGCATTTT. It codes for CASSPRHSDIQSNQPQHF.